This T cell receptor beta chain was identified during a study of cytotoxic CD8 clonotypes in ibrutinib-treated CLL. Study background: The average sample held roughly 250,000 productive templates and 85,000 to 100,000 productive rearrangements.

Study-level points and caveats: Under treatment, the uncommon public clonotypes either contracted or remained stable.

Trimming cost V 3 bases and J 0 bases, with 15 bases left between them. CDR3 length: 16 amino acids. CDR1 is SGHRS and CDR2 is YFSETQ in the germline V gene. Depth targeted 1 in 200,000 to 1 in 1 million T cells, averaging 10x coverage per clonotype. Only in-frame clones appear in the TCRdb table, and some are missing; sequencing was by immunoSEQ multiplex PCR. The sample includes approximately 100,000 clones, 70% to 85% of them seen just once. Concerning this clone: Its specificity is not known.

The chain joins TRBV5-1 to TRBJ1-1; no reliable D call. This clonotype was obtained from a human donor with chronic lymphocytic leukemia. The sample was PBMCs, taken after 12 months of ibrutinib treatment. CDR3 loop: CASSSLWGAMNTEAFF. The DNA for the CDR3 is TGCGCCAGCAGCTCACTCTGGGGAGCGATGAACACTGAAGCTTTCTTT.